This T cell receptor beta chain was profiled in a study of T cells in localized non-small cell lung cancer. Study-wide findings and caveats: Measurement of T cell clonality placed uninvolved adjacent lung highest, above the level in tumor. The study detected a median around 57 of the top 100 tumor clones in adjacent lung.

Sequenced by immunoSEQ multiplex PCR; TCRdb stores in-frame clones only, minus some. The sample yields approximately 1,300 clones, approximately 21% seen once. A note on this clone: Antigen specificity is unknown.

The receptor comes from a man aged 40-75 years with stage I squamous cell lung carcinoma. The material sequenced was normal lung tissue next to the tumor, taken before any cancer treatment.

The CDR3 is CASSQGVRDELYEQYF. DNA for the CDR3: TGTGCCAGCAGCCAAGGAGTCCGGGACGAGCTCTACGAGCAGTACTTC. The gene calls are TRBV11-3 and TRBJ2-7; D could derive from TRBD1 or TRBD2 (5 bases each). The CDR3 covers 16 residues. The V end lost 5 bases, the J end lost 3 bases, and 20 bases lay between the germline ends. Germline loops: CDR1 SGHNT, CDR2 YENEEA.